This entry concerns a single T cell receptor beta chain. CDR1 is SNHLY, CDR2 FYNNEI, per germline. V lost 7 bases and J 6 bases, leaving 13 bases between the germline ends. CDR3 length: 13 amino acids. The record originates from a study of response to subunit inactivated influenza vaccine. A single record per CDR3 protein comes from TCRdb applying MiXCR to the RT-PCR reads. The table has just under 550,000 distinct CDR3 sequences, under 25% seen once. The same sample was also studied in work on T cells expressing NK-cell markers. This second study notes: The TCR beta cDNA came from 5'RACE template switching with UMIs.

The chain uses TRBV2 and TRBJ1-5; no clear D. The sample in question was CD4+ T cells sorted from PBMCs, obtained 11 to 12 days after vaccination. The clonotype comes from a man in his fifties who received an inactivated influenza vaccine. This chain's CDR3 is CASNSYRGQPQHF. The CDR3 coding sequence is TGTGCCAGCAATTCTTATCGGGGTCAGCCCCAGCATTTT.